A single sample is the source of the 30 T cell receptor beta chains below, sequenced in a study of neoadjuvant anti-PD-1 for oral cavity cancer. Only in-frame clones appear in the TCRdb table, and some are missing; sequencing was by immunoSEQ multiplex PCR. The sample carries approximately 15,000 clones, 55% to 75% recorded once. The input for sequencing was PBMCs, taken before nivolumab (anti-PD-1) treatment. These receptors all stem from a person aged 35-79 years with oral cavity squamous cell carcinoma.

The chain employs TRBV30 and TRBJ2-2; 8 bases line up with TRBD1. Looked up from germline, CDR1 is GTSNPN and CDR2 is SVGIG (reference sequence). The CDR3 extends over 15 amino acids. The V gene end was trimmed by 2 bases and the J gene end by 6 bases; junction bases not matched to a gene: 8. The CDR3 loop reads CAWSTGQGEPGELFF. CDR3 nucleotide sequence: TGTGCCTGGAGTACAGGACAGGGAGAGCCCGGGGAGCTGTTTTTT.

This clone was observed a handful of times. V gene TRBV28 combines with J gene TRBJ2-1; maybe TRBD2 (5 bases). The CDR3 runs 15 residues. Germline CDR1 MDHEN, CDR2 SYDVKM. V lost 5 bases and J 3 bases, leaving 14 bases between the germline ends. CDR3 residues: CASSRGLMGYNEQFF. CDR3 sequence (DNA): TGTGCCAGCAGTCGCGGACTCATGGGCTACAATGAGCAGTTCTTC.

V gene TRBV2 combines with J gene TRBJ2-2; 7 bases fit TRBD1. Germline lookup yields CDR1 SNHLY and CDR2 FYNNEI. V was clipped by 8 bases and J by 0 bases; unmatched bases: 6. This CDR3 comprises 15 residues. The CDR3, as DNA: TGTGCCAGCCCTAAGACAGGGACGAACACCGGGGAGCTGTTTTTT. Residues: CASPKTGTNTGELFF. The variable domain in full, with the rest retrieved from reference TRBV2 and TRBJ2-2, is EPEVTQTPSHQVTQMGQEVILRCVPISNHLYFYWYRQILGQKVEFLVSFYNNEISEKSEIFDDQFSVERPDGSNFTLKIRSTKLEDSAMYFCASPKTGTNTGELFFGEGSRLTVL.

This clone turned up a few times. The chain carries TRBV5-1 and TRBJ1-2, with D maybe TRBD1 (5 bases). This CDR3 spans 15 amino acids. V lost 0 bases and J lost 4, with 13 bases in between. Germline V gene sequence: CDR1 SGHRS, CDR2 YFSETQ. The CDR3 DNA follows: TGCGCCAGCAGCTTGGAGGGTCAGGGTTTCTATGGCTACACCTTC. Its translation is CASSLEGQGFYGYTF.

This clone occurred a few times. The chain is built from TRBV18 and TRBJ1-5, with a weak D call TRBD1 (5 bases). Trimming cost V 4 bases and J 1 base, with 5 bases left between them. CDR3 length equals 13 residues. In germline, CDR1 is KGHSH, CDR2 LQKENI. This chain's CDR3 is CASSRQSNQPQHF. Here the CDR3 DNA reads TGTGCCAGCTCACGACAGAGCAATCAGCCCCAGCATTTT.

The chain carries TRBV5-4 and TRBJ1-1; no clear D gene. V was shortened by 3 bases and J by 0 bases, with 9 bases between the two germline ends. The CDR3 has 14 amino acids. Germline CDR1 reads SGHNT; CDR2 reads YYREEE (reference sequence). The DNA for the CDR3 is TGTGCCAGCAGCTCCCCCCCCGTGAACACTGAAGCTTTCTTT. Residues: CASSSPPVNTEAFF.

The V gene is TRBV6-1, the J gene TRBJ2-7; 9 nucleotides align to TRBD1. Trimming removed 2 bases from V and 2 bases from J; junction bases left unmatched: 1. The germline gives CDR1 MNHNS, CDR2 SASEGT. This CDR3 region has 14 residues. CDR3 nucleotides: TGTGCCAGCAGTGAAAGGACAGGGGCCTACGAGCAGTACTTC. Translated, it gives CASSERTGAYEQYF.

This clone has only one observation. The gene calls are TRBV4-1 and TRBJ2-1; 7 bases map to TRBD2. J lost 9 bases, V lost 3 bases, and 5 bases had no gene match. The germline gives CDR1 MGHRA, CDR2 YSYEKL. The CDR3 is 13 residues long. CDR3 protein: CASSHLGLVEQFF. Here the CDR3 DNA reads TGCGCCAGCAGCCACCTAGGACTAGTTGAGCAGTTCTTC.

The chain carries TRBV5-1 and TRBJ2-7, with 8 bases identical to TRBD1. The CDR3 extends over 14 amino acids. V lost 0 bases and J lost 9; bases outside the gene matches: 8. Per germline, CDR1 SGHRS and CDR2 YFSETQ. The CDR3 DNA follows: TGCGCCAGCAGCTTGGAGTCAGGGGGCAAGGTGCAGTACTTC. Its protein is CASSLESGGKVQYF.

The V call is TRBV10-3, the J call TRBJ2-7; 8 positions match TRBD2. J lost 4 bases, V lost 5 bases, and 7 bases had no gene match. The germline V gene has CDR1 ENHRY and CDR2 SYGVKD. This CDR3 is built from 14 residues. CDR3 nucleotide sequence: TGTGCCATCAGTCCCGGGACTAGACCTTACGAGCAGTACTTC. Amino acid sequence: CAISPGTRPYEQYF.

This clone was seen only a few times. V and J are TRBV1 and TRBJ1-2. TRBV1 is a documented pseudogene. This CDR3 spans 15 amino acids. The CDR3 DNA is TGCACCAGCAGCCAAGAAACGGCGGCGTTTTATGGCTACACCTTC. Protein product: CTSSQETAAFYGYTF.

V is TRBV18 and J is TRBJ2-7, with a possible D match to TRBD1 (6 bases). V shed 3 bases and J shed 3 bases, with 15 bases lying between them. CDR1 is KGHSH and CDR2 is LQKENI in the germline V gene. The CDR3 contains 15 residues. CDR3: CASSPRGPLGYEQYF. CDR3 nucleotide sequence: TGTGCCAGCTCACCCAGGGGACCCTTGGGCTACGAGCAGTACTTC. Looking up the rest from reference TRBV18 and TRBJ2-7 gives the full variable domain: NAGVMQNPRHLVRRRGQEARLRCSPMKGHSHVYWYRQLPEEGLKFMVYLQKENIIDESGMPKERFSAEFPKEGPSILRIQQVVRGDSAAYFCASSPRGPLGYEQYFGPGTRLTVT.

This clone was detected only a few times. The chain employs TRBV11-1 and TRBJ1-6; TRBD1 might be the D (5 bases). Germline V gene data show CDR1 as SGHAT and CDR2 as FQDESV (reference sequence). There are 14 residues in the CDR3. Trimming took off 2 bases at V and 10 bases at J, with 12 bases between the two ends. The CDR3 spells CASSLTGVGSPLHF. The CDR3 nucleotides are TGTGCCAGCAGCTTAACAGGTGTAGGGTCACCCCTCCACTTT. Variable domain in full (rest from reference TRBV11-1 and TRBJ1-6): EAEVAQSPRYKITEKSQAVAFWCDPISGHATLYWYRQILGQGPELLVQFQDESVVDDSQLPKDRFSAERLKGVDSTLKIQPAELGDSAMYLCASSLTGVGSPLHFGNGTRLTVT.

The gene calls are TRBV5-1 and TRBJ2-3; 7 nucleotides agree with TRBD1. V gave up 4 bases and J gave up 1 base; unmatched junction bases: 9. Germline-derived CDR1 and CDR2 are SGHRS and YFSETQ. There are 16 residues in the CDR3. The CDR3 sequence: CASSATTGQGTDTQYF. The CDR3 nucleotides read TGCGCCAGCAGCGCGACGACTGGACAGGGCACAGATACGCAGTATTTT. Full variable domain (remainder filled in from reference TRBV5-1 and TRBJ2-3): KAGVTQTPRYLIKTRGQQVTLSCSPISGHRSVSWYQQTPGQGLQFLFEYFSETQRNKGNFPGRFSGRQFSNSRSEMNVSTLELGDSALYLCASSATTGQGTDTQYFGPGTRLTVL.

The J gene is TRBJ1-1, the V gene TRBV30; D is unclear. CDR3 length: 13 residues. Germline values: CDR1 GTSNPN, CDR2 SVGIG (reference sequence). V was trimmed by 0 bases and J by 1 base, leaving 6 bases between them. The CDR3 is CAWSVRKNTEAFF. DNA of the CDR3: TGTGCCTGGAGTGTTAGGAAGAACACTGAAGCTTTCTTT.

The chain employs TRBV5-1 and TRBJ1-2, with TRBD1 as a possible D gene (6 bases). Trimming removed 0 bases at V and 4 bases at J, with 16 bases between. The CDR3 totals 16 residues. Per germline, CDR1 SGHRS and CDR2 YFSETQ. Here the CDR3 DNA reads TGCGCCAGCAGCTTGGTGACCAGGGGATTTGGCTATGGCTACACCTTC. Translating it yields CASSLVTRGFGYGYTF.

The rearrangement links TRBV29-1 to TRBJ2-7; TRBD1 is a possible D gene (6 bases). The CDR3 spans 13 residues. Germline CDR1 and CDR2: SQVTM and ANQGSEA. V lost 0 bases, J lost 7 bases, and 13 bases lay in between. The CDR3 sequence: CSVEESSQGEQYF. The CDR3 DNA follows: TGCAGCGTTGAAGAATCGTCCCAGGGGGAGCAGTACTTC.

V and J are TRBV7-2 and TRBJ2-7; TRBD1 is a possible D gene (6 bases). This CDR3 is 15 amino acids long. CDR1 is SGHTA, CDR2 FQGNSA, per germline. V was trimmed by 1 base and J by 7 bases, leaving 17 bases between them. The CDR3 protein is CASSLGGGPQEEQYF. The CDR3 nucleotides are TGTGCCAGCAGCTTAGGTGGGGGCCCCCAGGAGGAGCAGTACTTC.

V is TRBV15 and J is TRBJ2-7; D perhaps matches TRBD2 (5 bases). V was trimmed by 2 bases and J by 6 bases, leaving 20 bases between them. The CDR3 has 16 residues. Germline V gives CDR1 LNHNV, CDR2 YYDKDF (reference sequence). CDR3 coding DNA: TGTGCCACCAGCAGATTACCACCCGGTTTCAGCGGCGAGCAGTACTTC. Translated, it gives CATSRLPPGFSGEQYF.

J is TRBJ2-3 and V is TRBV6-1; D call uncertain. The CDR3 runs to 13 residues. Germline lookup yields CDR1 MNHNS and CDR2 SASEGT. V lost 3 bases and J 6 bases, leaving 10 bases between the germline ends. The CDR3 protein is CASSDPPSDTQYF. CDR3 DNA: TGTGCCAGCAGTGATCCGCCGTCCGATACGCAGTATTTT.

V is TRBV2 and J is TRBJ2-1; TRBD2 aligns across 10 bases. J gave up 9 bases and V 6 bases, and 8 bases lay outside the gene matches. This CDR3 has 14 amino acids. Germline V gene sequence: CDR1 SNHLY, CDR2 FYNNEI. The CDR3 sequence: CASSERGGRREQFF. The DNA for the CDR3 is TGTGCCAGCAGCGAGCGGGGGGGCCGGCGTGAGCAGTTCTTC.

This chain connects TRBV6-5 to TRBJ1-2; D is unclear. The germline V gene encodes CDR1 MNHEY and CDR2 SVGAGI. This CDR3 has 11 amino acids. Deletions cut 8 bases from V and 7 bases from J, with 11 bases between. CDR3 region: CASVGALGYTF. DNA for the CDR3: TGTGCCAGCGTTGGCGCACTTGGCTACACCTTC.

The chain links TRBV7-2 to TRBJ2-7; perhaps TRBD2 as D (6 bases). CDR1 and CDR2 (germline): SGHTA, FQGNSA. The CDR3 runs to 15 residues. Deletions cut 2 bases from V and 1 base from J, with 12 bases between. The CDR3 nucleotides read TGTGCCAGCAGCTTATGGGCTAGCGTTTCCTACGAGCAGTACTTC. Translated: CASSLWASVSYEQYF.

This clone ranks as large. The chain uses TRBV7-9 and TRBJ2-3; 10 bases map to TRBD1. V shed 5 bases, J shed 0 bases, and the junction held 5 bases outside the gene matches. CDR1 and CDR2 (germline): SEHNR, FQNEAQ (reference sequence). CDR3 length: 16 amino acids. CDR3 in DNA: TGTGCCAGCAGCGGACAGGGGGGCACTAGCACAGATACGCAGTATTTT. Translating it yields CASSGQGGTSTDTQYF.

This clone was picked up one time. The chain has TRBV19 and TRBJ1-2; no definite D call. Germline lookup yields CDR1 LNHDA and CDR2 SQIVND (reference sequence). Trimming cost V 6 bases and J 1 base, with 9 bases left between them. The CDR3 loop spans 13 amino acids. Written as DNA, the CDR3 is TGTGCCAGTAGGAAAGCAGATAACTATGGCTACACCTTC. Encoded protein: CASRKADNYGYTF.

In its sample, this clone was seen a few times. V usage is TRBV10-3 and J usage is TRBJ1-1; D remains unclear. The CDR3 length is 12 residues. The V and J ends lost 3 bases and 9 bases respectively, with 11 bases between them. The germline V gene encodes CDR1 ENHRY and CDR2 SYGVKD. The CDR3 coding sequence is TGTGCCATCAGTGAAGGGTCGGGTCAAGCTTTCTTT. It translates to CAISEGSGQAFF.

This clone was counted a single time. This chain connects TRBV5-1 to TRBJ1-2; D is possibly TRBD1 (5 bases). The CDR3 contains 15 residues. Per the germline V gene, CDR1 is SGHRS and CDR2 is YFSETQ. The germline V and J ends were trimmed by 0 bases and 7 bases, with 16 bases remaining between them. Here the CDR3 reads CASSLANSRGSGYTF. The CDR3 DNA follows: TGCGCCAGCAGCTTGGCGAACTCGAGGGGCAGTGGCTACACCTTC.

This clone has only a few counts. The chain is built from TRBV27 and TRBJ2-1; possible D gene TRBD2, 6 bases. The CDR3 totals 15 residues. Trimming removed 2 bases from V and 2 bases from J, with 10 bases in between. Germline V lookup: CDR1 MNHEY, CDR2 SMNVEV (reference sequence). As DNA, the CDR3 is TGTGCCAGCAGTTTAGACGGGGGAACCTACAATGAGCAGTTCTTC. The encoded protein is CASSLDGGTYNEQFF.

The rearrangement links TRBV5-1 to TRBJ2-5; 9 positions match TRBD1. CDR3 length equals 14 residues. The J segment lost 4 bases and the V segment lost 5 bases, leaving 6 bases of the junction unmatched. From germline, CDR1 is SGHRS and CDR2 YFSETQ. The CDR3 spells CASRWGQGIETQYF. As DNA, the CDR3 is TGCGCCAGCAGATGGGGACAGGGTATAGAGACCCAGTACTTC.

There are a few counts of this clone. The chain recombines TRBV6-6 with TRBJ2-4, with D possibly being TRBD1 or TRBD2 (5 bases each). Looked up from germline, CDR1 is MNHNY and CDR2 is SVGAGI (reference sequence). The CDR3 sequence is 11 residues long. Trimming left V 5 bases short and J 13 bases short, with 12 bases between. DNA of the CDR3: TGTGCCAGCAGTCCTGGGACGGAACAGTACTTC. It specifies CASSPGTEQYF.